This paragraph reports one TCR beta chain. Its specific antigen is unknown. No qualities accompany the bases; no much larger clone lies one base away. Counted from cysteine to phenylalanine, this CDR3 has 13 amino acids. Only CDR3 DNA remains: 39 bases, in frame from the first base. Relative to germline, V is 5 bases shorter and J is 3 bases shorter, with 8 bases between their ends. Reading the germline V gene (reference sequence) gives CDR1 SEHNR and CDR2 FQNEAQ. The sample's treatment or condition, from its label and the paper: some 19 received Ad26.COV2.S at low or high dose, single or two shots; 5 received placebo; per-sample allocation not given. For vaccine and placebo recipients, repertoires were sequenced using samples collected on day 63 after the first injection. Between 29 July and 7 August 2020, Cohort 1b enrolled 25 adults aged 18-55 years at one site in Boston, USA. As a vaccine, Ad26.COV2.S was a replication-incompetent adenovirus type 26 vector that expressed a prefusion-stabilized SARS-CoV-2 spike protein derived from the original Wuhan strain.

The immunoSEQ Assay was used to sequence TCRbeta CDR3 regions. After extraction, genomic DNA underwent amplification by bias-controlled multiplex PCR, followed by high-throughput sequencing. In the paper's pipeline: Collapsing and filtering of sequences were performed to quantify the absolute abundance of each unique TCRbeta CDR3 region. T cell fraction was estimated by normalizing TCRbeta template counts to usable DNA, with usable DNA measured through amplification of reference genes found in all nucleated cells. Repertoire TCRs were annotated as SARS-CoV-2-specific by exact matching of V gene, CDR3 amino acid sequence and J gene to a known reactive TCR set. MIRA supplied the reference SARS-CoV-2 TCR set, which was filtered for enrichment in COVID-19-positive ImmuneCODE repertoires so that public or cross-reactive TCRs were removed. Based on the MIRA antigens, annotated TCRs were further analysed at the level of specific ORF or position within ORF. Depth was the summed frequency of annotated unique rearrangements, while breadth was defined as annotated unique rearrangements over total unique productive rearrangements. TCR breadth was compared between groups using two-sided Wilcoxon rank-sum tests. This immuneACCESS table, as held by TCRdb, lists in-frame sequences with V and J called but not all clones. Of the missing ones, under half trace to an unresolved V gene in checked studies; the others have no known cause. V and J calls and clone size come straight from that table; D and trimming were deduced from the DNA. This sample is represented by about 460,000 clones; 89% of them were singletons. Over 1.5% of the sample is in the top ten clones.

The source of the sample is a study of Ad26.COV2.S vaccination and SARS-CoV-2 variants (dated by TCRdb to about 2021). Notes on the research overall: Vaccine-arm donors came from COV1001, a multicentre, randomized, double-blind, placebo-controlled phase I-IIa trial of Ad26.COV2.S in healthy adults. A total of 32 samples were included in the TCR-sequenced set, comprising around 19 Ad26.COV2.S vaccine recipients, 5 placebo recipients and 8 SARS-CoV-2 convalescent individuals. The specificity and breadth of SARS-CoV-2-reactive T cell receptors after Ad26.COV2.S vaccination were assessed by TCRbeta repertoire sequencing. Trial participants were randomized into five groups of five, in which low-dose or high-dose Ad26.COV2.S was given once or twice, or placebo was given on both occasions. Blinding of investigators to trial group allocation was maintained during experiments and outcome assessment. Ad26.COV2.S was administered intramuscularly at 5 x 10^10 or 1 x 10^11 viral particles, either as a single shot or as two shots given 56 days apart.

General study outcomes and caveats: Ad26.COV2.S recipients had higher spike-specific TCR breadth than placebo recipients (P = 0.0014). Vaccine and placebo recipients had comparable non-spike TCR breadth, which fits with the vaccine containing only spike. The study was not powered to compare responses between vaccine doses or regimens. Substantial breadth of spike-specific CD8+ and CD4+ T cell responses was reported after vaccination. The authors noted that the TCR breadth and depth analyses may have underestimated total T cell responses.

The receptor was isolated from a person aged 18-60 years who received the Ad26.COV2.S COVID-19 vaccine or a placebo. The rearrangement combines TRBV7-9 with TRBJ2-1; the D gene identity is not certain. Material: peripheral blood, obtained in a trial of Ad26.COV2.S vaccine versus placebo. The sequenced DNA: TGTGCCAGCAGCCCGGCCGGCTACAATGAGCAGTTCTTC. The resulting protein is CASSPAGYNEQFF.